The 29 T cell receptor beta chains reported below all come from one sample, sequenced in a study of T cell changes during pregnancy in multiple sclerosis. Produced via immunoSEQ multiplex PCR; TCRdb's table is partial and in-frame only. The sample has tens of thousands of clones; roughly 90% are singletons. Sequencing used peripheral blood, obtained in the first trimester of pregnancy. These receptors were taken from a female donor with multiple sclerosis, enrolled in a pregnancy study.

The genes are TRBV6-5 and TRBJ1-5; no reliable D call. In germline, CDR1 is MNHEY, CDR2 SVGAGI. This CDR3 contains 13 residues. The germline V and J ends were trimmed by 2 bases and 4 bases, with 6 bases remaining between them. The CDR3 loop reads CASSYSVNQPQHF. The CDR3 DNA follows: TGTGCCAGCAGTTACAGCGTAAATCAGCCCCAGCATTTT.

Here the CDR3 reads CASSESAEDEQFF. The CDR3 DNA is TGTGCCAGCAGTGAATCTGCGGAGGATGAGCAGTTCTTC. This chain connects TRBV2 to TRBJ2-1, with D perhaps TRBD2 (5 bases). CDR3 length: 13 residues. Trimming shortened V by 2 bases and J by 8 bases, and 10 bases separated the two germline ends. Germline V gene sequence: CDR1 SNHLY, CDR2 FYNNEI.

The chain links TRBV6-4 to TRBJ2-1, with 9 positions matching TRBD2. The germline V gene encodes CDR1 MRHNA and CDR2 SNTAGT. J lost 6 bases, V lost 1 base, and 7 bases had no gene match. The CDR3 extends over 16 amino acids. The CDR3 DNA follows: TGTGCCAGCAGTGACTTTAGCGGGAGATATGGCAATGAGCAGTTCTTC. Protein sequence: CASSDFSGRYGNEQFF.

The rearrangement uses TRBV27 and TRBJ2-7; 8 positions match TRBD2. J was trimmed by 7 bases and V by 2 bases; bases with no gene match: 13. The CDR3 loop spans 16 amino acids. Germline V gene data show CDR1 as MNHEY and CDR2 as SMNVEV (reference sequence). CDR3 DNA sequence: TGTGCCAGCAGTTTAATAGGCGGGAGGACAACGGGGGAGCAGTACTTC. Translating it yields CASSLIGGRTTGEQYF.

The CDR3 protein is CASSPAGGSYGYTF. For the CDR3, the DNA is TGTGCCAGCTCACCCGCAGGGGGCAGTTATGGCTACACCTTC. V gene TRBV18 combines with J gene TRBJ1-2; 8 bases align to TRBD1. The CDR3 length is 14 residues. CDR1 is KGHSH, CDR2 LQKENI, per germline. V lost 3 bases and J lost 5; bases outside the gene matches: 5. The entire variable domain, with the rest obtained from reference TRBV18 and TRBJ1-2, is as follows: NAGVMQNPRHLVRRRGQEARLRCSPMKGHSHVYWYRQLPEEGLKFMVYLQKENIIDESGMPKERFSAEFPKEGPSILRIQQVVRGDSAAYFCASSPAGGSYGYTFGSGTRLTVV.

The chain has TRBV19 and TRBJ1-3; D not resolved. V dropped 6 bases and J dropped 4 bases, with 16 bases sitting between them. CDR1 and CDR2 from the germline V gene are LNHDA and SQIVND (reference sequence). The CDR3 consists of 15 residues. As DNA, the CDR3 is TGTGCCAGTAGCAGCGGCGGCGTTGCCGGAAACACCATATATTTT. The encoded protein is CASSSGGVAGNTIYF. The full variable domain, its missing parts supplied by reference TRBV19 and TRBJ1-3, is DGGITQSPKYLFRKEGQNVTLSCEQNLNHDAMYWYRQDPGQGLRLIYYSQIVNDFQKGDIAEGYSVSREKKESFPLTVTSAQKNPTAFYLCASSSGGVAGNTIYFGEGSWLTVV.

The chain has TRBV7-9 and TRBJ1-2; D gene uncertain. This CDR3 is 14 amino acids long. The V end was cut by 0 bases, the J end by 8 bases, with 13 bases between. CDR1 is SEHNR and CDR2 is FQNEAQ in the germline V gene (reference sequence). The CDR3 sequence: CASSLAPRENGYTF. The DNA for the CDR3 is TGTGCCAGCAGCTTAGCCCCGAGAGAGAACGGCTACACCTTC.

There are a few counts of this clone. This chain uses TRBV6-5 with TRBJ1-2, with TRBD1 matching 7 bases. CDR3 length equals 14 residues. The germline gives CDR1 MNHEY, CDR2 SVGAGI. Trimming took 5 bases from V and 9 from J; bases not matched to a gene: 12. This chain's CDR3 is CASSPQGQWASYTF. CDR3 nucleotides: TGTGCCAGCAGTCCCCAGGGACAGTGGGCAAGCTACACCTTC.

The chain combines TRBV5-4 with TRBJ2-7; D ambiguous. Germline CDR1 SGHNT, CDR2 YYREEE (reference sequence). The V end lost 3 bases, the J end lost 0 bases, and 4 bases lay between the germline ends. This CDR3 region has 12 residues. CDR3: CASSYYSYEQYF. Written as DNA, the CDR3 is TGTGCCAGCAGCTACTACTCCTACGAGCAGTACTTC.

The chain combines TRBV27 with TRBJ2-3; TRBD1 agrees at 9 bases. Per the germline V gene, CDR1 is MNHEY and CDR2 is SMNVEV (reference sequence). The junction had 13 bases not matched to a gene; V was cut back by 2 bases and J by 4 bases. The CDR3 consists of 18 residues. The CDR3 region has the DNA TGTGCCAGCAGTTTAAGTCCTCCGGGACAGGGAGTGTCAGATACGCAGTATTTT. Translated: CASSLSPPGQGVSDTQYF.

The gene calls are TRBV7-3 and TRBJ2-5; 14 nucleotides match TRBD2. The germline V gene has CDR1 SGHTA and CDR2 FQGTGA. The ends lost 5 bases at V and 4 bases at J; junction bases unmatched: 6. The CDR3 covers 16 residues. The CDR3 DNA is TGTGCCAGCAGCCCGCGACTAGCGGGAGGGTCAGAGACCCAGTACTTC. Translating gives CASSPRLAGGSETQYF.

The rearrangement uses TRBV10-3 and TRBJ2-3; 11 bases are shared with TRBD2. Germline V gene data show CDR1 as ENHRY and CDR2 as SYGVKD. With V trimmed by 11 bases and J by 4 bases, 14 bases remained unmatched. This CDR3 is built from 16 residues. CDR3 sequence: CARHPSSGRGADTQYF. CDR3 nucleotide sequence: TGTGCCCGACACCCGAGTAGCGGGAGGGGTGCAGATACGCAGTATTTT.

The V and J genes are TRBV27 and TRBJ2-3; D ambiguous. V was trimmed by 6 bases and J by 4 bases, leaving 17 bases between them. This CDR3 has 15 amino acids. In germline, CDR1 is MNHEY, CDR2 SMNVEV (reference sequence). The CDR3 nucleotides read TGTGCCAGCAGATATGTCGGGTGGAGCGCAGATACGCAGTATTTT. The encoded protein is CASRYVGWSADTQYF.

This clone has a single count. The V call is TRBV19, the J call TRBJ2-3, with TRBD2 matching 11 bases. Germline V CDR1 and CDR2: LNHDA, SQIVND (reference sequence). V was pared by 8 bases and J by 4 bases, with 5 bases of the junction left unmatched. This CDR3 contains 14 residues. The CDR3, as DNA: TGTGCCAGTGGGACTAGCGGTAGTCCAGATACGCAGTATTTT. It specifies CASGTSGSPDTQYF. The variable domain in full, completed from reference TRBV19 and TRBJ2-3, reads DGGITQSPKYLFRKEGQNVTLSCEQNLNHDAMYWYRQDPGQGLRLIYYSQIVNDFQKGDIAEGYSVSREKKESFPLTVTSAQKNPTAFYLCASGTSGSPDTQYFGPGTRLTVL.

This chain links TRBV11-2 with TRBJ2-7, with 9 bases that match TRBD2. This CDR3 is 14 amino acids long. The V gene end was trimmed by 3 bases and the J gene end by 5 bases; junction bases not matched to a gene: 5. Germline V gene sequence: CDR1 SGHAT, CDR2 FQNNGV. The CDR3 is CASSFMTSGNEQYF. CDR3 nucleotide sequence: TGTGCCAGCAGCTTTATGACTAGCGGAAACGAGCAGTACTTC.

The gene calls are TRBV7-3 and TRBJ2-1; 9 nucleotides align to TRBD1. This CDR3 has 15 amino acids. V was pared by 1 base and J by 6 bases, with 4 bases of the junction left unmatched. Germline V gives CDR1 SGHTA, CDR2 FQGTGA. DNA for the CDR3: TGTGCCAGCAGCTTAAGACAGGGGGGCCTCAATGAGCAGTTCTTC. Its translation: CASSLRQGGLNEQFF.

The chain carries TRBV28 and TRBJ1-2, with 8 positions matching TRBD1. The V gene end was trimmed by 2 bases and the J gene end by 5 bases; junction bases not matched to a gene: 7. Germline lookup yields CDR1 MDHEN and CDR2 SYDVKM. This CDR3 comprises 15 residues. CDR3 bases: TGTGCCAGCAGTTTAGGGGACAGGCTCCTGTATGGCTACACCTTC. The encoded protein is CASSLGDRLLYGYTF.

The V and J genes are TRBV5-8 and TRBJ1-3, with no clear D. Germline loops: CDR1 SGHTS, CDR2 YDEGEE. The ends were cut back, 3 bases at V and 4 bases at J, with 14 bases in the middle. This CDR3 region has 15 residues. The CDR3 region has the DNA TGTGCCAGCAGCTCCGGGATCCGGTTAGGAAACACCATATATTTT. Protein product: CASSSGIRLGNTIYF. The variable domain in full, with the rest retrieved from reference TRBV5-8 and TRBJ1-3, is EAGVTQSPTHLIKTRGQQATLRCSPISGHTSVYWYQQALGLGLQFLLWYDEGEERNRGNFPPRFSGRQFPNYSSELNVNALELEDSALYLCASSSGIRLGNTIYFGEGSWLTVV.

The V gene is TRBV7-3, the J gene TRBJ2-1; D might be TRBD2 (6 bases). Germline V gene sequence: CDR1 SGHTA, CDR2 FQGTGA. Trimming removed 5 bases at V and 0 bases at J, with 11 bases between. The CDR3 has 15 amino acids. The CDR3 here is CASSQAGSSYNEQFF. The DNA of the CDR3 is TGTGCCAGCAGCCAGGCGGGGAGCTCCTACAATGAGCAGTTCTTC.

This rearrangement joins TRBV18 to TRBJ2-2; 10 bases fit TRBD1. In germline, CDR1 is KGHSH, CDR2 LQKENI. The CDR3 has 16 residues. The V gene end was trimmed by 0 bases and the J gene end by 5 bases; junction bases not matched to a gene: 3. CDR3 protein: CASSPPGQGFTGELFF. The CDR3 nucleotides are TGTGCCAGCTCACCACCGGGACAGGGGTTTACCGGGGAGCTGTTTTTT.

CDR3 sequence (DNA): TGTGCCAGCATAAGAACGGAGCTGACGTACAATGAGCAGTTCTTC. Its protein is CASIRTELTYNEQFF. The chain employs TRBV6-1 and TRBJ2-1; D remains ambiguous. This CDR3 region has 15 residues. Germline loops: CDR1 MNHNS, CDR2 SASEGT. V was shortened by 7 bases and J by 4 bases, with 17 bases between the two germline ends.

In DNA form, the CDR3 reads TGTGCCAGCACGGGACAGGGGTCCTACGAGCAGTACTTC. It translates to CASTGQGSYEQYF. The chain links TRBV19 to TRBJ2-7; 10 bases align to TRBD1. This CDR3 is built from 13 residues. The V gene end was trimmed by 9 bases and the J gene end by 1 base; junction bases not matched to a gene: 3. Germline CDR1 is LNHDA and CDR2 is SQIVND (reference sequence).

The genes are TRBV7-2 and TRBJ1-1; a possible D gene is TRBD1 (6 bases). The germline V gene encodes CDR1 SGHTA and CDR2 FQGNSA. The CDR3 is 13 amino acids. Trimming removed 6 bases at V and 7 bases at J, with 15 bases between. As DNA, the CDR3 is TGTGCCAGCAGTTTGACAGGTCTCGATGAAGCTTTCTTT. As protein: CASSLTGLDEAFF.

The CDR3 DNA is TGTGCCAGCAGTCTACAGGGGGCCTACAATGAGCAGTTCTTC. This gives the protein CASSLQGAYNEQFF. The gene calls are TRBV6-6 and TRBJ2-1; 8 nucleotides line up with TRBD1. Germline CDR1 MNHNY, CDR2 SVGAGI (reference sequence). The CDR3 has 14 amino acids. The J segment lost 2 bases and the V segment lost 5 bases, leaving 2 bases of the junction unmatched.

This clone was counted a few times. J is TRBJ1-2 and V is TRBV19, with D hard to call. CDR3 length equals 15 residues. CDR1 LNHDA and CDR2 SQIVND come from the germline V gene (reference sequence). V shed 1 base and J shed 4 bases, with 13 bases lying between them. This chain's CDR3 is CASSIGPAASYGYTF. CDR3 nucleotide sequence: TGTGCCAGTAGTATAGGACCCGCGGCGAGCTATGGCTACACCTTC.

This chain joins TRBV27 and TRBJ2-2; D uncertain. The germline CDR1 and CDR2 sequences are MNHEY and SMNVEV (reference sequence). CDR3 length equals 12 residues. The germline V and J ends were trimmed by 5 bases and 7 bases, with 8 bases remaining between them. DNA of the CDR3: TGTGCCAGCAGTCCCTTACACGGGGAGCTGTTTTTT. Protein sequence: CASSPLHGELFF.

This clone has more than one count but fewer than ten. The J gene is TRBJ1-5, the V gene TRBV28; D is uncertain. CDR1 and CDR2 from the germline V gene are MDHEN and SYDVKM. The CDR3 loop spans 14 amino acids. V was trimmed by 5 bases and J by 6 bases, leaving 14 bases between them. This CDR3 reads CASSAGLASQPQHF. For the CDR3, the DNA is TGTGCCAGCAGTGCGGGCCTAGCTTCTCAGCCCCAGCATTTT. Supplemented by reference TRBV28 and TRBJ1-5, the full variable domain reads DVKVTQSSRYLVKRTGEKVFLECVQDMDHENMFWYRQDPGLGLRLIYFSYDVKMKEKGDIPEGYSVSREKKERFSLILESASTNQTSMYLCASSAGLASQPQHFGDGTRLSIL.

This clone has just a few counts. This rearrangement joins TRBV19 to TRBJ2-7; D possibly corresponds to TRBD2 (7 bases). Trimming removed 3 bases from V and 3 bases from J, with 9 bases in between. Germline-derived CDR1 and CDR2 are LNHDA and SQIVND (reference sequence). CDR3 length equals 13 residues. The CDR3 region has the DNA TGTGCCAGTAGTATGGGGGGGCTCTACGAGCAGTACTTC. The encoded protein is CASSMGGLYEQYF.

CDR3 loop: CASSLDITYEQYF. The CDR3 region has the DNA TGCGCCAGCAGCTTGGACATCACCTACGAGCAGTACTTC. This chain uses TRBV5-1 with TRBJ2-7; no definite D call. V gave up 0 bases and J gave up 2 bases, with 6 bases separating them. CDR1 is SGHRS, CDR2 YFSETQ, per germline. CDR3 size: 13 residues.